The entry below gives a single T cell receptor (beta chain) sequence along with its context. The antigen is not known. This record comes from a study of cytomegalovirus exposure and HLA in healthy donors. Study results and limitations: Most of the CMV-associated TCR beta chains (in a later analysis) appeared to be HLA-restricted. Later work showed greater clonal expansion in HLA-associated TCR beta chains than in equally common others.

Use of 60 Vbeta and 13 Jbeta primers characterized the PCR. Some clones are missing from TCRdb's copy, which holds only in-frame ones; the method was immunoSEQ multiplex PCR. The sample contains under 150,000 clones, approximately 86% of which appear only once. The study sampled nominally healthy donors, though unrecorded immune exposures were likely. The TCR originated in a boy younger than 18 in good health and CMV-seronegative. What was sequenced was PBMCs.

CDR3: CASSPSGASTDTQYF. CDR3 bases: TGTGCCAGCAGCCCTAGCGGAGCTAGCACAGATACGCAGTATTTT. This sequence joins TRBV7-3 and TRBJ2-3; 7 nucleotides agree with TRBD2. With V trimmed by 5 bases and J by 0 bases, 5 bases remained unmatched. The CDR3 contains 15 residues. CDR1 and CDR2 (germline): SGHTA, FQGTGA.